One sample yielded the 15 T cell receptor beta chains listed below, sequenced in a study of memory CD4+ T cells and cytomegalovirus serostatus. The assay was immunoSEQ multiplex PCR, and TCRdb's table has in-frame clones only and misses some. Counted here are 25,000 to 30,000 clones, around 80% occurring once; the ten biggest clones make up 0.65% to 0.85%. The sort gate was single viable CD3+CD4+CD8-CD45RO+ cells for memory CD4+ T cells. Material for sequencing was memory CD4+ T cells from blood. The receptors shown here come from an adult in good health and CMV-seronegative.

The chain is built from TRBV6-4 and TRBJ2-3, with D possibly being TRBD1 (5 bases). The CDR3 runs to 16 residues. The germline gives CDR1 MRHNA, CDR2 SNTAGT. The V end lost 8 bases, the J end lost 1 base, and 19 bases lay between the germline ends. Written as DNA, the CDR3 is TGTGCCAGCTCGGGTCAGGGTCTGACGGGCACAGATACGCAGTATTTT. Protein sequence: CASSGQGLTGTDTQYF.

This clone has more than one count but fewer than ten. The chain uses TRBV5-1 and TRBJ2-7, with 7 bases matching TRBD1. The CDR3 runs to 14 residues. Germline-derived CDR1 and CDR2 are SGHRS and YFSETQ. V trimming: 4 bases; J trimming: 2 bases; junction bases outside the gene matches: 6. CDR3 DNA: TGCGCCAGCAGCCTGAGGACAGGCACCTACGAGCAGTACTTC. Its translation is CASSLRTGTYEQYF.

This clone is a singleton in its sample. The chain has TRBV7-6 and TRBJ2-7, with D possibly TRBD1 on 6 matching bases. The V gene lost 2 bases and the J gene lost 2 bases, with 10 bases spanning the gap. Germline V gene lookup returns CDR1 SGHVS and CDR2 FNYEAQ. This CDR3 contains 14 residues. Here the CDR3 DNA reads TGTGCCAGCAGCTTAAGATCAGGGGCCTACGAGCAGTACTTC. Protein sequence: CASSLRSGAYEQYF.

There are a few counts of this clone. V usage is TRBV27 and J usage is TRBJ1-2, with D uncertain. Germline lookup yields CDR1 MNHEY and CDR2 SMNVEV (reference sequence). Trimming took 0 bases from V and 4 from J, leaving 12 bases between them. The CDR3 is made up of 15 amino acids. As DNA, the CDR3 is TGTGCCAGCAGTTTATCCCCGACAAGTTCCTATGGCTACACCTTC. Its translation: CASSLSPTSSYGYTF.

The gene calls are TRBV7-2 and TRBJ1-5, with a tentative D call TRBD1 (6 bases). Trimming shortened V by 3 bases and J by 7 bases, and 10 bases separated the two germline ends. Germline lookup yields CDR1 SGHTA and CDR2 FQGNSA. This CDR3 spans 13 amino acids. The CDR3 reads CASSFGQGQPQHF. The CDR3, as DNA: TGTGCCAGCAGCTTTGGGCAGGGGCAGCCCCAGCATTTT.

CDR3 sequence (DNA): TGTGCCAGTAGTTACGGACAGGGGCGAAGACTGAACACCGGGGAGCTGTTTTTT. This translates into CASSYGQGRRLNTGELFF. The rearrangement links TRBV19 to TRBJ2-2, with 9 nucleotides matching TRBD1. With 5 bases clipped from V and 1 base from J, the junction kept 11 bases outside the gene matches. This CDR3 contains 18 residues. CDR1 and CDR2 (germline): LNHDA, SQIVND (reference sequence).

CDR3 sequence (DNA): TGTGCCAGCAGCTCACAGGGACAGGCGGGATTCACCCTCCACTTT. It encodes CASSSQGQAGFTLHF. The rearrangement links TRBV7-9 to TRBJ1-6; 8 nucleotides agree with TRBD1. The junction had 13 bases not matched to a gene; V was cut back by 4 bases and J by 14 bases. Germline V gene data show CDR1 as SEHNR and CDR2 as FQNEAQ (reference sequence). The length of the CDR3 is 15 residues.

This chain connects TRBV25-1 to TRBJ1-6; D unresolved. V lost 5 bases and J 8 bases, leaving 13 bases between the germline ends. This CDR3 contains 14 residues. Germline V gene lookup returns CDR1 MGHDK and CDR2 SYGVNS. The CDR3 spells CASSSGEGDSPLHF. CDR3 nucleotide sequence: TGTGCCAGCAGTTCAGGAGAGGGCGATTCACCCCTCCACTTT.

This clone was detected only once. The chain links TRBV30 to TRBJ1-2, with D possibly matching TRBD1 (5 bases). Germline V gives CDR1 GTSNPN, CDR2 SVGIG (reference sequence). Trimming stripped 1 base from V and 7 bases from J, with 16 bases between. The CDR3 sequence is 14 residues long. This chain's CDR3 is CAWSGGVIWGGYTF. The CDR3 DNA follows: TGTGCCTGGAGTGGGGGGGTTATCTGGGGTGGCTACACCTTC.

The chain links TRBV18 to TRBJ2-7, with TRBD1 as a possible D gene (6 bases). This CDR3 contains 15 residues. Germline CDR1 reads KGHSH; CDR2 reads LQKENI. Trimming left V 1 base short and J 1 base short, with 11 bases between. CDR3 in amino acids: CASSPLTDRSYEQYF. In DNA form, the CDR3 reads TGTGCCAGCTCACCACTTACGGACAGATCCTACGAGCAGTACTTC.

The chain combines TRBV7-2 with TRBJ1-2, with D possibly matching TRBD1 (5 bases). The V gene's germline CDR1 is SGHTA and CDR2 FQGNSA. The CDR3 spans 14 residues. Trimming took 4 bases from V and 8 from J, leaving 17 bases between them. The CDR3 region is CASSSGSRVAGYTF. The CDR3 coding sequence is TGTGCCAGCAGCTCGGGTAGCAGGGTGGCGGGCTACACCTTC.

This clone was seen just once. This chain's CDR3 is CASSLEGAGTEAFF. The CDR3 region has the DNA TGTGCCAGCAGCTTAGAAGGGGCGGGCACTGAAGCTTTCTTT. The chain recombines TRBV7-2 with TRBJ1-1; D might be TRBD1 (5 bases). The CDR3 totals 14 residues. V dropped 1 base and J dropped 4 bases, with 10 bases sitting between them. Germline values: CDR1 SGHTA, CDR2 FQGNSA.

The CDR3 bases are TGTGCCAGCAGCGGTCGCTCCTACGAGCAGTACTTC. It translates to CASSGRSYEQYF. This sequence joins TRBV28 and TRBJ2-7, with D uncertain. Germline CDR1 MDHEN, CDR2 SYDVKM. The V gene lost 6 bases and the J gene lost 0 bases, with 6 bases spanning the gap. The CDR3 spans 12 residues.

The chain combines TRBV6-1 with TRBJ2-7; TRBD1 is a possible D gene (7 bases). From germline, CDR1 is MNHNS and CDR2 SASEGT. CDR3 length equals 14 residues. The germline V and J ends were trimmed by 4 bases and 1 base, with 11 bases remaining between them. The CDR3 sequence: CASSGRGRSYEQYF. The CDR3 region has the DNA TGTGCCAGCAGTGGCAGGGGGAGGTCCTACGAGCAGTACTTC.

This sequence joins TRBV30 and TRBJ2-7; perhaps TRBD2 as D (5 bases). The ends were cut back, 3 bases at V and 2 bases at J, with 20 bases in the middle. The germline V gene encodes CDR1 GTSNPN and CDR2 SVGIG (reference sequence). The CDR3 sequence is 16 residues long. CDR3 sequence reads: CAWRRTSKRHPYEQYF. CDR3 nucleotides: TGTGCCTGGAGGAGGACGAGTAAGCGGCATCCCTACGAGCAGTACTTC. The entire variable domain, with the rest obtained from reference TRBV30 and TRBJ2-7, is as follows: SQTIHQWPATLVQPVGSPLSLECTVEGTSNPNLYWYRQAAGRGLQLLFYSVGIGQISSEVPQNLSASRPQDRQFILSSKKLLLSDSGFYLCAWRRTSKRHPYEQYFGPGTRLTVT.